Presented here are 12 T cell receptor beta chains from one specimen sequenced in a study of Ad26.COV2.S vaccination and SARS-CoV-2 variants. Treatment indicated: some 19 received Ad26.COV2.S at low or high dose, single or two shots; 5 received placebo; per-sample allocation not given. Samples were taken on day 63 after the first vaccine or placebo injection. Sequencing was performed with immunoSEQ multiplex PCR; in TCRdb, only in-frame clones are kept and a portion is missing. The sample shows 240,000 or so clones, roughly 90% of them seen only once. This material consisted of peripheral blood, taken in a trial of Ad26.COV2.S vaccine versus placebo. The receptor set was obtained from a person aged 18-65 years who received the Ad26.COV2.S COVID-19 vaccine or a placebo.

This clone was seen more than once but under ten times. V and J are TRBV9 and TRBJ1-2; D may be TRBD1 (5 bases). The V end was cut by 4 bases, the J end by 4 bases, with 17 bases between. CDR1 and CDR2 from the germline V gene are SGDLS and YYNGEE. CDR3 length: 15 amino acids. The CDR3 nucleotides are TGTGCCAGCAGCTTAGGGGCAGGGTTGAGCTATGGCTACACCTTC. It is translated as CASSLGAGLSYGYTF. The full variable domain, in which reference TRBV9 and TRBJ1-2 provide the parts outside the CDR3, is DSGVTQTPKHLITATGQRVTLRCSPRSGDLSVYWYQQSLDQGLQFLIQYYNGEERAKGNILERFSAQQFPDLHSELNLSSLELGDSALYFCASSLGAGLSYGYTFGSGTRLTVV.

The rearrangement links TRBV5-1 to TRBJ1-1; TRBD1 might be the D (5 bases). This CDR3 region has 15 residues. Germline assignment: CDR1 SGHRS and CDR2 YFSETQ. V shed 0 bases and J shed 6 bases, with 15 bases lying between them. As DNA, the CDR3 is TGCGCCAGCAGCTTGGCGGGACGTTTGACTGCTGAAGCTTTCTTT. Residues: CASSLAGRLTAEAFF.

CDR3 in amino acids: CASSQERAGGPFSYEQYF. CDR3 DNA: TGCGCCAGCAGCCAAGAAAGGGCAGGGGGCCCTTTCTCCTACGAGCAGTACTTC. This chain connects TRBV4-1 to TRBJ2-7, with 8 positions matching TRBD1. This CDR3 has 18 residues. V was clipped by 0 bases and J by 0 bases; unmatched bases: 10. Germline-derived CDR1 and CDR2 are MGHRA and YSYEKL.

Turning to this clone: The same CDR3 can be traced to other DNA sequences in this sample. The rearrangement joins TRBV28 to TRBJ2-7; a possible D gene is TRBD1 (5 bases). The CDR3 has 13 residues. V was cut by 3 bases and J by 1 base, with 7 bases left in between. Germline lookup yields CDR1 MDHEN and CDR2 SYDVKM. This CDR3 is CASSLTVSYEQYF. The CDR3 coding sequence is TGTGCCAGCAGTTTGACAGTGTCCTACGAGCAGTACTTC.

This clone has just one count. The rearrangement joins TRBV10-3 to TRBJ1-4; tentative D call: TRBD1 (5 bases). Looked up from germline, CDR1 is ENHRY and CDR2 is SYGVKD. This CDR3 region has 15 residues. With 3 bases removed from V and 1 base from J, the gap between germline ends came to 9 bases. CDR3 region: CAISDSGGTNEKLFF. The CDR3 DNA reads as TGTGCCATCAGTGATTCGGGGGGAACTAATGAAAAACTGTTTTTT.

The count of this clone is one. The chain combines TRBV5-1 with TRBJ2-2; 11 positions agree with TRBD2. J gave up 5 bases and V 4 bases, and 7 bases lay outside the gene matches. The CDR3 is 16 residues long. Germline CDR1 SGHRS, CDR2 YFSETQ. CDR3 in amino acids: CASSKMTSGVTGELFF. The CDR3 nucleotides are TGCGCCAGCAGCAAAATGACTAGCGGGGTAACCGGGGAGCTGTTTTTT. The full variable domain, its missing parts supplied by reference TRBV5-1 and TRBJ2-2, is KAGVTQTPRYLIKTRGQQVTLSCSPISGHRSVSWYQQTPGQGLQFLFEYFSETQRNKGNFPGRFSGRQFSNSRSEMNVSTLELGDSALYLCASSKMTSGVTGELFFGEGSRLTVL.

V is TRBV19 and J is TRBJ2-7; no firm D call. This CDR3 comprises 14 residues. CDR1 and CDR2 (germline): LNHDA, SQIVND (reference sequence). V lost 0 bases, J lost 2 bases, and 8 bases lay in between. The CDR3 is CASSIDWRAYEQYF. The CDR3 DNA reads TGTGCCAGTAGTATAGATTGGCGAGCCTACGAGCAGTACTTC. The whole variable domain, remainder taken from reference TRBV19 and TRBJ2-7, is DGGITQSPKYLFRKEGQNVTLSCEQNLNHDAMYWYRQDPGQGLRLIYYSQIVNDFQKGDIAEGYSVSREKKESFPLTVTSAQKNPTAFYLCASSIDWRAYEQYFGPGTRLTVT.

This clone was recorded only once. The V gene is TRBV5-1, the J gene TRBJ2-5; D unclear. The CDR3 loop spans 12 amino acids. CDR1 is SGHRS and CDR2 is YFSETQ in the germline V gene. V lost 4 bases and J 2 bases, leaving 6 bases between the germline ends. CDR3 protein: CASSRQQETQYF. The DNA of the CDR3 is TGCGCCAGCAGCAGGCAGCAAGAGACCCAGTACTTC.

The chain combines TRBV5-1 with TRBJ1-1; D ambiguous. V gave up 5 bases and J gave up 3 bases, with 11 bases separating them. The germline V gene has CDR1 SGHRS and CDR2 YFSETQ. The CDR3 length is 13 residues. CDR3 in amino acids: CASSSDIYTEAFF. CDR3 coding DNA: TGCGCCAGCAGTTCAGACATTTACACTGAAGCTTTCTTT.

The CDR3 DNA reads as TGTGCCAGCACAGGCGGGAGGACCCCCTACGAGCAGTACTTC. Its translation: CASTGGRTPYEQYF. This chain joins TRBV28 and TRBJ2-7; 8 nucleotides line up with TRBD2. CDR1 and CDR2 (germline): MDHEN, SYDVKM. The CDR3 is 14 residues long. V gave up 7 bases and J gave up 2 bases; unmatched junction bases: 7.

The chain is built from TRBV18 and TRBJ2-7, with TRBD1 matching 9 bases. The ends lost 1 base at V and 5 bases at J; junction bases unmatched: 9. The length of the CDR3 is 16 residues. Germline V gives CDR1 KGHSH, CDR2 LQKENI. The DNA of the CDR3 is TGTGCCAGCTCACCACTAAGTGGACAGGGGAGCAACGAGCAGTACTTC. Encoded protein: CASSPLSGQGSNEQYF.

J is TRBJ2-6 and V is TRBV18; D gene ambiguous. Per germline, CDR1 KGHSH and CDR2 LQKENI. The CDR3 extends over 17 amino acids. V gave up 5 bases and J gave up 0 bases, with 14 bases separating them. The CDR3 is CASSYRVLSSGANVLTF. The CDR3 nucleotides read TGTGCCAGCTCATACAGAGTCCTCTCCTCTGGGGCCAACGTCCTGACTTTC.